This TCR beta chain was obtained from a study of OX40 agonist ivuxolimab in advanced cancers. The wider study: Patients were infused with ivuxolimab every 2 weeks at 0.01 to 10 mg/kg.

This clone was found once. The germline V gene encodes CDR1 SGHNT and CDR2 YENEEA. Deletions cut 6 bases from V and 2 bases from J, with 19 bases between. CDR3 length equals 16 residues. Here immunoSEQ multiplex PCR was the method, and the copy in TCRdb shows in-frame clones only, minus some. Of about 45,000 clones listed, around four fifths are singletons. The sample here was CD4+ or CD8+ T cells sorted from blood, taken in a trial of the OX40 agonist ivuxolimab. The clonotype was recovered from an adult with an advanced solid tumor such as melanoma, head and neck, liver or kidney cancer. The chain couples TRBV11-3 to TRBJ2-5; perhaps D is TRBD1 or TRBD2 (6 bases each). The CDR3 region has the DNA TGTGCCAGCAGGTCCGTCGAGGGGGGCACTCAAGAGACCCAGTACTTC. It translates to CASRSVEGGTQETQYF.